Listed here are 4 T cell receptor beta chains from one sample, sequenced in a study of shared clonotypes between healthy human individuals. Here immunoSEQ multiplex PCR was the method, and the copy in TCRdb shows in-frame clones only, minus some. The sample lists about 2.2 million clones; 85% to 95% were seen once. Naive CD8 cells, CD45RO-negative and positively selected for CCR7, excluded terminally differentiated effector memory CD45RA+ cells. The sample consisted of naive CD8+ T cells from PBMCs. All receptors derive from a young man in good health. Some clones in this sample may be carry-over from other donors' samples.

The chain joins TRBV7-9 to TRBJ2-5, with a weak D call TRBD2 (7 bases). Germline V CDR1 and CDR2: SEHNR, FQNEAQ (reference sequence). The CDR3 has 17 residues. The ends were cut back, 5 bases at V and 4 bases at J, with 23 bases in the middle. The CDR3 sequence is CASSPRGAARGGETQYF. DNA for the CDR3: TGTGCCAGCAGCCCCCGGGGGGCGGCAAGGGGAGGAGAGACCCAGTACTTC.

In nucleotides, the CDR3 is TGTGCCAGCAGTTTAGGGTCAGGGGGATACACAGATACGCAGTATTTT. It specifies CASSLGSGGYTDTQYF. V gene TRBV28 combines with J gene TRBJ2-3; 7 bases are shared with TRBD1. V gave up 2 bases and J gave up 2 bases; unmatched junction bases: 7. The CDR3 extends over 16 amino acids. Germline V gene lookup returns CDR1 MDHEN and CDR2 SYDVKM.

This chain links TRBV10-2 with TRBJ2-7; 9 bases agree with TRBD1. CDR1 is WSHSY and CDR2 is SAAADI in the germline V gene. V lost 6 bases and J lost 6; bases outside the gene matches: 12. The CDR3 loop spans 15 amino acids. As DNA, the CDR3 is TGCGCCAGCAGGCAAGATCCGGTGACAGGGGGCGAGCAGTACTTC. It yields the protein CASRQDPVTGGEQYF.

This clone has a handful of counts. The gene calls are TRBV19 and TRBJ1-1, with 8 bases identical to TRBD1. After removal of 6 bases from V and 10 bases from J, the junction contained 10 bases not matched to a gene. The germline CDR1 and CDR2 sequences are LNHDA and SQIVND (reference sequence). This CDR3 has 13 residues. This CDR3 is CASSPETGDRAFF. The CDR3, as DNA: TGTGCCAGTAGCCCCGAGACAGGGGATCGAGCTTTCTTT. Combining the CDR3 with reference TRBV19 and TRBJ1-1 gives the whole variable domain DGGITQSPKYLFRKEGQNVTLSCEQNLNHDAMYWYRQDPGQGLRLIYYSQIVNDFQKGDIAEGYSVSREKKESFPLTVTSAQKNPTAFYLCASSPETGDRAFFGQGTRLTVV.